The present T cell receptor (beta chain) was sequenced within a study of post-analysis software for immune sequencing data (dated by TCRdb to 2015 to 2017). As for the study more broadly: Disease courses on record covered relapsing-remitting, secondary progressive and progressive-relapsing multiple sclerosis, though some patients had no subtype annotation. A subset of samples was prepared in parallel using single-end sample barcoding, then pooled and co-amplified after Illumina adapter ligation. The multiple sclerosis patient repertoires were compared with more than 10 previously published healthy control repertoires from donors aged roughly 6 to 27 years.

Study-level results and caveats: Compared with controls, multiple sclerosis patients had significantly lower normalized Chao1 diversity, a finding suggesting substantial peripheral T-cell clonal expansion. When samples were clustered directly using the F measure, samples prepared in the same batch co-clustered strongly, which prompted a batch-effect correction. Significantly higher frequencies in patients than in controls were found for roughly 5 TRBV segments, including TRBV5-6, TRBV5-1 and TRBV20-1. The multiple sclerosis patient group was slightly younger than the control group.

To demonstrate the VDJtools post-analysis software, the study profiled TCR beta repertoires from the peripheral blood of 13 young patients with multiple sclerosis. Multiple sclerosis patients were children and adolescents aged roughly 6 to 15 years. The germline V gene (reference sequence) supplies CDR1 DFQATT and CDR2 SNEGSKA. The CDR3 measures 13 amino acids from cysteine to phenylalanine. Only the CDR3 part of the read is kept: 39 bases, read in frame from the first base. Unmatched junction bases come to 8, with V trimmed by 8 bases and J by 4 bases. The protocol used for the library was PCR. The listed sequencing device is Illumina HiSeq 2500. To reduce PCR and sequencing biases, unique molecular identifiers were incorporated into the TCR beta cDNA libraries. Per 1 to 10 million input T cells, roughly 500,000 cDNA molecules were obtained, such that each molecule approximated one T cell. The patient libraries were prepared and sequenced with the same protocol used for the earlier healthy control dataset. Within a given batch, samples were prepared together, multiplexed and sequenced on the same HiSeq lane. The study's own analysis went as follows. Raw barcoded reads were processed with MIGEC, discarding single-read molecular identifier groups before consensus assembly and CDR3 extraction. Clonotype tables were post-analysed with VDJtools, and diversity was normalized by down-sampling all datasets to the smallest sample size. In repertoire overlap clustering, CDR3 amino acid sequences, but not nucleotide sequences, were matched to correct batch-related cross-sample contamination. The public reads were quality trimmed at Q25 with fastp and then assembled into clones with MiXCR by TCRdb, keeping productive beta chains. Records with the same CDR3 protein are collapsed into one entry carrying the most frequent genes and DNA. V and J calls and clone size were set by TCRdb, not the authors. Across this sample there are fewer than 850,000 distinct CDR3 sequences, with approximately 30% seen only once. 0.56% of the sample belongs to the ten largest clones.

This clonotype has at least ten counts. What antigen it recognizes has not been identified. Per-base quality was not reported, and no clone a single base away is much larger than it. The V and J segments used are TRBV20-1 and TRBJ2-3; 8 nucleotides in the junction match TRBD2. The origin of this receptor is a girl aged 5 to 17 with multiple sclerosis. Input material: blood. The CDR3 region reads CSQEREFADTQYF. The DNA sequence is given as TGCAGTCAAGAGCGGGAGTTCGCAGATACGCAGTATTTT.